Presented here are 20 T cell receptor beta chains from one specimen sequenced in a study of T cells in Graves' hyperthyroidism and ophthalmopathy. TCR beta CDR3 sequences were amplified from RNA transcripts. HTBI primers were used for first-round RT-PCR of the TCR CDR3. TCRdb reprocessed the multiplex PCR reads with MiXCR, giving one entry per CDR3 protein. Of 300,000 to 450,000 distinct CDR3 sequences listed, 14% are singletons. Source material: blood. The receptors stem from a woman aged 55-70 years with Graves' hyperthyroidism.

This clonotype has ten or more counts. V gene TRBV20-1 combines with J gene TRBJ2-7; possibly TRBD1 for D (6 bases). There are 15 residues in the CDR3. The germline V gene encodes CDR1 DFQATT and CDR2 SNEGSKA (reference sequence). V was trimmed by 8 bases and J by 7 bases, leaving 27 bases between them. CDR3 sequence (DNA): TGCAGTACTATGACCCGGACCAGGGGTCCTAAGGAGCAGTACTTC. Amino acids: CSTMTRTRGPKEQYF.

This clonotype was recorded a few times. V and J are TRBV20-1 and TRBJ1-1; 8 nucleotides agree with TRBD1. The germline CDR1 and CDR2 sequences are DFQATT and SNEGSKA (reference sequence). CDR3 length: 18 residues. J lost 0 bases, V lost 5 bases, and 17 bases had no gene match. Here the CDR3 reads CSAPGWTGIKDLNTEAFF. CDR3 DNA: TGCAGTGCTCCGGGGTGGACAGGGATTAAAGACTTGAACACTGAAGCTTTCTTT.

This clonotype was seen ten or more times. The CDR3: CASSDFSHEQFF. The DNA for the CDR3 is TGTGCCAGCAGCGATTTCTCCCATGAGCAGTTCTTC. The chain recombines TRBV9 with TRBJ2-1, with D hard to call. There are 12 residues in the CDR3. Germline loops: CDR1 SGDLS, CDR2 YYNGEE. V lost 3 bases, J lost 8 bases, and 9 bases lay in between.

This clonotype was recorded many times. CDR3 nucleotides: TGTGCCAGCTCATCGGATGACTACGAGCAGTACTTC. As protein: CASSSDDYEQYF. The V and J genes are TRBV18 and TRBJ2-7; D is unresolved. V shed 5 bases and J shed 3 bases, with 8 bases lying between them. Germline V gives CDR1 KGHSH, CDR2 LQKENI. The CDR3 has 12 amino acids.

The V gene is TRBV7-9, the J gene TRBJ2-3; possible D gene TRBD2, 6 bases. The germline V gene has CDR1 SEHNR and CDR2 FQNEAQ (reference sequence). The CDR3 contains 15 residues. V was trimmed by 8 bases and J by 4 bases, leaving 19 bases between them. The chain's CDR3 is CASCRSAEGADTQYF. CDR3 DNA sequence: TGTGCCAGCTGTCGGTCGGCGGAGGGTGCAGATACGCAGTATTTT.

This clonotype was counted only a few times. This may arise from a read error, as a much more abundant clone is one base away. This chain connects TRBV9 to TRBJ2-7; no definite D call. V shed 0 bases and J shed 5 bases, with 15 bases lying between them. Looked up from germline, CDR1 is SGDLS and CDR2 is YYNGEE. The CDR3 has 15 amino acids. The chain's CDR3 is CASSVGLVVLNEQYF. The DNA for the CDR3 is TGTGCCAGCAGCGTAGGGCTAGTGGTCTTGAACGAGCAGTACTTC.

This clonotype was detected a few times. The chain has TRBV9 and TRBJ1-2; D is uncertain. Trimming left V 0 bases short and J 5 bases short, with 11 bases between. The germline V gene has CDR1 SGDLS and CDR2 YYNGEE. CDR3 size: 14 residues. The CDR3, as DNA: TGTGCCAGCAGCGTAGGAGGACGGGGATATGGCTACACCTTC. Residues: CASSVGGRGYGYTF.

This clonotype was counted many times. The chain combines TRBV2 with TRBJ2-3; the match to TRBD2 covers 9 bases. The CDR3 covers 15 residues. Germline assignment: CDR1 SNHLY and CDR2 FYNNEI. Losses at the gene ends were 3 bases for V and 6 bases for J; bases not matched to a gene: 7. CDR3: CASSEAGGPRDTQYF. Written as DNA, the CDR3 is TGTGCCAGCAGTGAGGCGGGAGGGCCTCGTGATACGCAGTATTTT.

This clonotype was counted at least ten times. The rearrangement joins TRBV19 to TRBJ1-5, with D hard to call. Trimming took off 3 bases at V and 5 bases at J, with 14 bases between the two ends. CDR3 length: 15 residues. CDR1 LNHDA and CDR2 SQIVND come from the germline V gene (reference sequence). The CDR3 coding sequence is TGTGCCAGTAGTATCACGGGTGGTGCCGATCAGCCCCAGCATTTT. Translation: CASSITGGADQPQHF.

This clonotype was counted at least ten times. CDR3 nucleotides: TGTGCCAGCAGCTGGGGGACTAGCGGGAGGGATGATGAGCAGTTCTTC. Translating gives CASSWGTSGRDDEQFF. V is TRBV11-3 and J is TRBJ2-1; 16 positions agree with TRBD2. Germline trimming cut 4 bases from V and 8 bases from J; bases unmatched to any gene: 5. Germline V gives CDR1 SGHNT, CDR2 YENEEA. This CDR3 has 16 residues.

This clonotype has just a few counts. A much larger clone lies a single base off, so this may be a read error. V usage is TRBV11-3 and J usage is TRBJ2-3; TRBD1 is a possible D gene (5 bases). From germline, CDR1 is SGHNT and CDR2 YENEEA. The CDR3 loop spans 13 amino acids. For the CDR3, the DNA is TGTGCCAGCCGTACCCGAAGCACAGGTACGCAGTATTTT. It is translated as CASRTRSTGTQYF. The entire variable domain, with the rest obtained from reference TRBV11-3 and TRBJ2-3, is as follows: EAGVVQSPRYKIIEKKQPVAFWCNPISGHNTLYWYLQNLGQGPELLIRYENEEAVDDSQLPKDRFSAERLKGVDSTLKIQPAELGDSAVYLCASRTRSTGTQYFGPGTRLTVL.

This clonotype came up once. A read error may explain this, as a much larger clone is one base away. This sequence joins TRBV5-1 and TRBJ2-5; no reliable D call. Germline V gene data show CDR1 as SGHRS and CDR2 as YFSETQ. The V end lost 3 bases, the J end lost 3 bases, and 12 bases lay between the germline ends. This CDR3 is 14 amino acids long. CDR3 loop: CASSSDDNEETQYF. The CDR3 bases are TGCGCCAGCAGCTCCGACGACAACGAAGAGACCCAGTACTTC.

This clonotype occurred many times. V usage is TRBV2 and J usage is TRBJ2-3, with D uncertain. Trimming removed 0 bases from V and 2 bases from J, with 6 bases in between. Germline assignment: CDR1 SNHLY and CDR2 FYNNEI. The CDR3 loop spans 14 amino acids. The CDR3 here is CASSEAPDTDTQYF. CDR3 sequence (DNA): TGTGCCAGCAGTGAAGCGCCCGACACAGATACGCAGTATTTT.

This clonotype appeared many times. The CDR3 is CASADLGTGIKNEQFF. The DNA for the CDR3 is TGTGCCAGCGCCGACCTCGGGACAGGGATAAAAAATGAGCAGTTCTTC. The V and J genes are TRBV12-3 or TRBV12-4 and TRBJ2-1, with 9 bases identical to TRBD1. The CDR3 covers 16 residues. Trimming took 8 bases from V and 7 from J; bases not matched to a gene: 15.

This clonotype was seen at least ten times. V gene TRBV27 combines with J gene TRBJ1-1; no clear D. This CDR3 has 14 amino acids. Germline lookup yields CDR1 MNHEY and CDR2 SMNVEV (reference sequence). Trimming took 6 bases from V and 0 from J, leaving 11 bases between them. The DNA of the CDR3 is TGTGCCAGCAGCACCGCCAGTATGAACACTGAAGCTTTCTTT. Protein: CASSTASMNTEAFF.

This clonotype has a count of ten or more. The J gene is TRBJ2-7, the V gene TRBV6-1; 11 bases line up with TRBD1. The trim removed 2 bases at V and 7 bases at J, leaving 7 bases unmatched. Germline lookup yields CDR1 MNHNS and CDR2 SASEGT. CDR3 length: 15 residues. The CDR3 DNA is TGTGCCAGCAGTGAAAGGGACAGGGGGTCAGGAGAGCAGTACTTC. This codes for CASSERDRGSGEQYF.

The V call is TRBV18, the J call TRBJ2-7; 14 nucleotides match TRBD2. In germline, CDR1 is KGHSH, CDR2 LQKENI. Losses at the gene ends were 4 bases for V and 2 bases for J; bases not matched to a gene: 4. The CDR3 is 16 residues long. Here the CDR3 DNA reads TGTGCCAGCTCACAAGGACTAGCGGGAGGCGCCTACGAGCAGTACTTC. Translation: CASSQGLAGGAYEQYF. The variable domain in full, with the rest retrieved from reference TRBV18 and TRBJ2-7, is NAGVMQNPRHLVRRRGQEARLRCSPMKGHSHVYWYRQLPEEGLKFMVYLQKENIIDESGMPKERFSAEFPKEGPSILRIQQVVRGDSAAYFCASSQGLAGGAYEQYFGPGTRLTVT.

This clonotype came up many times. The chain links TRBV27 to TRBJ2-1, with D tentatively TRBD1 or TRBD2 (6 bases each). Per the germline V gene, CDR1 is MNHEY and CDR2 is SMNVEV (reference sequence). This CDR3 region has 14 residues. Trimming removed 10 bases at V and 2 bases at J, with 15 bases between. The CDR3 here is CATGAGPPYNEQFF. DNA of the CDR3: TGTGCCACAGGGGCGGGACCCCCCTACAATGAGCAGTTCTTC.

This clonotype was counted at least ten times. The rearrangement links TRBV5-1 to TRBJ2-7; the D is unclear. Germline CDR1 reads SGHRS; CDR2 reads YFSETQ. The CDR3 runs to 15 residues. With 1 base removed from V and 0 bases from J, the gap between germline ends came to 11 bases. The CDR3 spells CASSLNSLSSYEQYF. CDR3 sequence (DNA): TGCGCCAGCAGCTTGAACAGTTTAAGCTCCTACGAGCAGTACTTC.

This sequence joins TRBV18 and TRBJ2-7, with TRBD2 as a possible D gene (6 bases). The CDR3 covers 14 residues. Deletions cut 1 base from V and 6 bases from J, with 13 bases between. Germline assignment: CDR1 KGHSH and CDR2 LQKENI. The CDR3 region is CASSPRQTGGEQYF. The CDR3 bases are TGTGCCAGCTCACCACGCCAAACCGGGGGCGAGCAGTACTTC.